The 30 T cell receptor beta chains given below trace back to one sample, sequenced in a study of CD8+CD57+ T cells in acquired aplastic anemia. Genomic DNA provided the template from which TCR beta VDJ and CDR3 profiles were obtained. TCRdb reanalysed the reads using MiXCR and keeps one entry per CDR3 protein. This repertoire shows some 170,000 distinct CDR3 sequences, roughly 48% found once; its top ten account for 1.1%. CD8+CD57+ cell expansion had been shown by flow cytometry in patients chosen for sequencing. The material sequenced was sorted CD4+, CD8+, or CD8+CD57+ T cells (not recorded which) from PBMCs. The receptor source for this set is a human donor with aplastic anemia.

In this sample, this clonotype turned up a few times. The chain carries TRBV3-1 and TRBJ2-3, with D uncertain. This CDR3 region has 18 residues. Trimming removed 0 bases at V and 2 bases at J, with 18 bases between. Germline CDR1 LGHDT, CDR2 YNNKEL (reference sequence). The CDR3 DNA follows: TGTGCCAGCAGCCAAGACCACCCTGGCGGTAGTTTCACAGATACGCAGTATTTT. It yields the protein CASSQDHPGGSFTDTQYF.

Many counts were recorded for this clonotype. The chain links TRBV6-1 to TRBJ1-6; TRBD1 aligns across 7 bases. CDR1 and CDR2 (germline): MNHNS, SASEGT. CDR3 length: 17 amino acids. Germline trimming cut 6 bases from V and 5 bases from J; bases unmatched to any gene: 13. The CDR3 is CASSPQGTGVNNSPLHF. As DNA, the CDR3 is TGTGCCAGCAGCCCACAGGGGACGGGGGTAAATAATTCACCCCTCCACTTT.

The chain couples TRBV11-1 to TRBJ2-3, with 7 bases fitting TRBD1. Germline V gives CDR1 SGHAT, CDR2 FQDESV (reference sequence). The CDR3 has 15 amino acids. Unmatched junction bases numbered 3, after V lost 1 base and J lost 2 bases. In DNA form, the CDR3 reads TGTGCCAGCAGCTTAGGACAGGGCTACACAGATACGCAGTATTTT. This translates into CASSLGQGYTDTQYF.

This clonotype was counted at least ten times. The rearrangement joins TRBV15 to TRBJ1-5; 7 nucleotides align to TRBD1. J was trimmed by 7 bases and V by 0 bases; bases with no gene match: 27. Germline CDR1 and CDR2: LNHNV and YYDKDF (reference sequence). The CDR3 spans 22 residues. The CDR3 DNA sequence: TGTGCCACCAGCAGAGATTCCCCTTGGATCGGACAGGTGTTTGGGTCGAAGCAGCCCCAGCATTTT. Translation gives CATSRDSPWIGQVFGSKQPQHF.

This clonotype has at least ten counts. This rearrangement joins TRBV3-1 to TRBJ2-3, with D possibly being TRBD1 (6 bases). From germline, CDR1 is LGHDT and CDR2 YNNKEL (reference sequence). V shed 6 bases and J shed 3 bases, with 10 bases lying between them. CDR3 size: 13 residues. The DNA of the CDR3 is TGTGCCAGCAGTCAAAGGGGGACAGATACGCAGTATTTT. Its protein product is CASSQRGTDTQYF.

This chain uses TRBV29-1 with TRBJ2-7; TRBD1 might be the D (6 bases). Trimming cost V 4 bases and J 3 bases, with 13 bases left between them. The CDR3 sequence is 13 residues long. CDR1 SQVTM and CDR2 ANQGSEA come from the germline V gene. DNA of the CDR3: TGCAGCGTTGTATGGGACATAAACTACGAGCAGTACTTC. Protein: CSVVWDINYEQYF.

In this sample, this clonotype turned up many times. The V and J genes are TRBV2 and TRBJ2-3; 7 nucleotides align to TRBD2. V shed 6 bases and J 3 bases; nucleotides not matched to a gene: 9. The length of the CDR3 is 15 residues. Germline V gene data show CDR1 as SNHLY and CDR2 as FYNNEI. The CDR3 DNA follows: TGTGCCAGCAGCGGGGAGGGACGAGCGACAGATACGCAGTATTTT. Translating gives CASSGEGRATDTQYF.

The chain recombines TRBV20-1 with TRBJ1-6; D is unclear. Germline V gives CDR1 DFQATT, CDR2 SNEGSKA (reference sequence). The CDR3 runs 12 residues. The V and J ends lost 0 bases and 11 bases respectively, with 8 bases between them. CDR3 loop: CSARDQSAPLHF. The CDR3 nucleotides read TGCAGTGCTAGAGATCAAAGCGCACCCCTCCACTTT.

Concerning this clonotype: A much larger clone lies one base from this, so it may be a read error. The J gene is TRBJ1-1, the V gene TRBV16, with a weak D call TRBD1 (5 bases). CDR3 length: 15 amino acids. CDR1 is KGHSY, CDR2 FQNENV, per germline. The CDR3 loop is CASSQYDSMNTGAFF. For the CDR3, the DNA is TGTGCCAGCAGCCAATATGACAGTATGAACACTGGAGCTTTCTTT.

Points on this clonotype: A junction boundary mismatches the germline segment, possibly from a read error. The chain is built from TRBV4-1 and TRBJ1-2; D unresolved. The CDR3 contains 15 residues. From germline, CDR1 is MGHRA and CDR2 YSYEKL. CDR3 nucleotides: TGCGCCAGCAGCGAATGGGGTACAGCTAACTATGGCTGCACCTTC. This gives the protein CASSEWGTANYGCTF.

This clonotype was recorded many times. The chain carries TRBV19 and TRBJ2-1; D is perhaps TRBD1 (7 bases). Trimming left V 3 bases short and J 10 bases short, with 22 bases between. CDR3 length: 16 amino acids. Germline V gene data show CDR1 as LNHDA and CDR2 as SQIVND (reference sequence). CDR3 residues: CASSIRGTLEKGEQFF. The CDR3 region has the DNA TGTGCCAGTAGTATCAGGGGGACTTTAGAAAAGGGGGAGCAGTTCTTC.

This clonotype has at least ten counts. The chain combines TRBV5-1 with TRBJ1-1; TRBD1 aligns across 7 bases. With 4 bases clipped from V and 0 bases from J, the junction kept 6 bases outside the gene matches. This CDR3 has 15 amino acids. Germline V gene lookup returns CDR1 SGHRS and CDR2 YFSETQ. In DNA form, the CDR3 reads TGCGCCAGCAGCCGGGGGGACAGAATGAACACTGAAGCTTTCTTT. Translation: CASSRGDRMNTEAFF.

The rearrangement joins TRBV7-9 to TRBJ1-1; D ambiguous. V gave up 1 base and J gave up 0 bases, with 12 bases separating them. Germline loops: CDR1 SEHNR, CDR2 FQNEAQ (reference sequence). The CDR3 totals 16 residues. The CDR3 sequence is CASSLGGQMMNTEAFF. The CDR3 coding sequence is TGTGCCAGCAGCTTAGGCGGGCAGATGATGAACACTGAAGCTTTCTTT.

J is TRBJ2-4 and V is TRBV19; 7 positions match TRBD1. CDR3 size: 14 residues. CDR1 is LNHDA and CDR2 is SQIVND in the germline V gene (reference sequence). The trim removed 3 bases at V and 6 bases at J, leaving 5 bases unmatched. CDR3 in amino acids: CASSIGTEGNIQYF. The CDR3 DNA reads TGTGCCAGTAGTATTGGGACAGAGGGAAACATTCAGTACTTC.

With regard to this clonotype: This may come from a read error, since a much larger clone is one base off. This chain links TRBV20-1 with TRBJ2-7; 10 bases fit TRBD1. In germline, CDR1 is DFQATT, CDR2 SNEGSKA (reference sequence). CDR3 size: 12 residues. This CDR3 reads CGAEDRGREQYF. The CDR3 DNA is TGCGGTGCAGAAGACAGGGGGCGGGAGCAGTACTTC.

A note on this clonotype: This may be a read error, as it is one base from a much larger clone. This chain joins TRBV11-3 and TRBJ1-1; tentative D call: TRBD1 (5 bases). Germline loops: CDR1 SGHNT, CDR2 YENEEA. The CDR3 runs 12 residues. Trimming pared 5 bases from V and 9 bases from J, leaving 13 bases between. The chain's CDR3 is CASSTSGTKAFF. The CDR3 DNA sequence: TGTGCCAGCAGCACCTCAGGGACCAAAGCTTTCTTT.

The chain joins TRBV7-2 to TRBJ1-1; D gene uncertain. The CDR3 contains 14 residues. V lost 1 base to trimming and J lost 4 bases, with 10 bases between them. Germline-derived CDR1 and CDR2 are SGHTA and FQGNSA. CDR3 nucleotide sequence: TGTGCCAGCAGCTTAGACAGCTCTTTCACTGAAGCTTTCTTT. Amino acids: CASSLDSSFTEAFF.

Concerning this clonotype: This may come from a read error, since a much larger clone is one base off. The chain employs TRBV6-1 and TRBJ1-1; the D gene is possibly TRBD1 (5 bases). Germline CDR1 is MNHNS and CDR2 is SASEGT. The CDR3 loop spans 13 amino acids. V was cut by 5 bases and J by 7 bases, with 14 bases left in between. CDR3 DNA sequence: TGTGCCAGCAGTCTTTTGGGAAGGGGTGAAGCTTTCTTT. It translates to CASSLLGRGEAFF.

This clonotype was found many times. V and J are TRBV3-1 and TRBJ2-7; D unresolved. CDR1 LGHDT and CDR2 YNNKEL come from the germline V gene (reference sequence). V shed 7 bases and J shed 0 bases, with 10 bases lying between them. CDR3 length: 13 amino acids. Written as DNA, the CDR3 is TGTGCCAGCACCTCCAGCCCCTCCTACGAGCAGTACTTC. Encoded protein: CASTSSPSYEQYF.

Ten or more counts support this clonotype. The chain is built from TRBV10-3 and TRBJ1-2, with D possibly TRBD1 on 5 matching bases. Trimming removed 11 bases at V and 3 bases at J, with 10 bases between. Germline CDR1 and CDR2: ENHRY and SYGVKD. This CDR3 spans 11 amino acids. The CDR3 loop reads CAYGGDYGYTF. CDR3 in DNA: TGTGCCTATGGGGGGGACTATGGCTACACCTTC.

The sample holds many counts of this clonotype. The J gene is TRBJ1-2, the V gene TRBV20-1; possibly TRBD1 for D (5 bases). The CDR3 has 16 amino acids. Trimming left V 0 bases short and J 4 bases short, with 18 bases between. Per the germline V gene, CDR1 is DFQATT and CDR2 is SNEGSKA (reference sequence). CDR3 nucleotides: TGCAGTGCTAGAGATCCTAGGCAGGGAAGTATCTATGGCTACACCTTC. It yields the protein CSARDPRQGSIYGYTF.

There are many counts of this clonotype. The J gene is TRBJ2-7, the V gene TRBV5-6; a weak D match, TRBD2 (6 bases). V was clipped by 4 bases and J by 0 bases, with 11 bases between them. Germline values: CDR1 SGHDT, CDR2 YYEEEE. CDR3 size: 14 residues. The CDR3 loop reads CASSLSGSSYEQYF. CDR3 nucleotide sequence: TGTGCCAGCAGCCTTAGCGGTAGCTCCTACGAGCAGTACTTC.

The chain uses TRBV24-1 and TRBJ2-1, with unresolved D. The germline CDR1 and CDR2 sequences are KGHDR and SFDVKD. The CDR3 loop spans 13 amino acids. Deletions cut 3 bases from V and 7 bases from J, with 9 bases between. In DNA, the CDR3 is TGTGCCACCAGTGATACGGACCGAAATGAGCAGTTCTTC. Protein sequence: CATSDTDRNEQFF.

This clonotype is labeled as medium-sized (0.01 to 0.1%). The rearrangement joins TRBV15 to TRBJ1-1; D gene uncertain. Germline values: CDR1 LNHNV, CDR2 YYDKDF (reference sequence). The CDR3 extends over 13 amino acids. V was pared by 0 bases and J by 8 bases, with 10 bases between. CDR3: CATSREWAREAFF. CDR3 DNA: TGTGCCACCAGCAGAGAGTGGGCTCGAGAAGCTTTCTTT.

The chain uses TRBV19 and TRBJ2-7, with TRBD1 identical over 8 bases. Trimming took 2 bases from V and 8 from J; bases not matched to a gene: 8. This CDR3 contains 14 residues. Germline CDR1 reads LNHDA; CDR2 reads SQIVND (reference sequence). The CDR3 loop reads CASSITGQGAQQYF. The CDR3 nucleotides are TGTGCCAGTAGTATAACAGGACAGGGAGCCCAGCAGTACTTC. The full variable domain, rest sourced from reference TRBV19 and TRBJ2-7, is DGGITQSPKYLFRKEGQNVTLSCEQNLNHDAMYWYRQDPGQGLRLIYYSQIVNDFQKGDIAEGYSVSREKKESFPLTVTSAQKNPTAFYLCASSITGQGAQQYFGPGTRLTVT.

The V gene is TRBV27, the J gene TRBJ2-3; D is perhaps TRBD2 (7 bases). Germline-derived CDR1 and CDR2 are MNHEY and SMNVEV (reference sequence). This CDR3 spans 13 amino acids. Trimming stripped 7 bases from V and 6 bases from J, with 14 bases between. CDR3 region: CASKEGGLDTQYF. CDR3 nucleotide sequence: TGTGCCAGCAAAGAGGGGGGGCTGGATACGCAGTATTTT.

As concerns this clonotype: This sequence may be a read error, since a much larger clone differs from it by one base. V usage is TRBV5-1 and J usage is TRBJ2-3; unclear D gene. The CDR3 has 14 residues. Germline CDR1 is SGHRS and CDR2 is YFSETQ. Trimming cost V 0 bases and J 5 bases, with 10 bases left between them. CDR3 sequence (DNA): TGCGCCAGCAGCTTGGATAGTTTTGTAGATACGCAGTATTTT. This translates into CASSLDSFVDTQYF.

This clonotype was detected ten times or more. The CDR3 region is CASSPWDRVVGTEAFF. As DNA, the CDR3 is TGTGCCAGCAGCCCGTGGGACAGGGTTGTTGGCACTGAAGCTTTCTTT. The rearrangement links TRBV7-2 to TRBJ1-1; 9 positions agree with TRBD1. Germline CDR1 reads SGHTA; CDR2 reads FQGNSA. The CDR3 length is 16 residues. J was trimmed by 4 bases and V by 5 bases; bases with no gene match: 11.

This clonotype was picked up many times. The chain carries TRBV6-4 and TRBJ1-4, with 7 bases lining up with TRBD1. The junction had 11 bases not matched to a gene; V was cut back by 6 bases and J by 4 bases. The CDR3 consists of 16 residues. The germline gives CDR1 MRHNA, CDR2 SNTAGT. The CDR3: CASRLPRQGYNEKLFF. For the CDR3, the DNA is TGTGCCAGCAGACTTCCCCGACAGGGCTATAATGAAAAACTGTTTTTT.

This clonotype came up many times. The chain recombines TRBV19 with TRBJ2-2; 13 bases fit TRBD2. The CDR3 contains 15 residues. V shed 6 bases, J shed 5 bases, and the junction held 3 bases outside the gene matches. Germline V gene sequence: CDR1 LNHDA, CDR2 SQIVND (reference sequence). CDR3 region: CASRTSGGPTGELFF. The DNA of the CDR3 is TGTGCCAGTAGGACTAGCGGGGGGCCTACCGGGGAGCTGTTTTTT.